This is a list of T cell receptor beta chains from one sample in a study of blood T cell repertoires in COVID-19. Using immunoSEQ multiplex PCR, the repertoire was profiled, and TCRdb retains in-frame clones only, with some absent. Of about 100,000 clones in the sample, roughly 85% were seen once. Material: peripheral blood. All receptors come from a woman in her seventies with active or convalescent COVID-19. Both conserved end residues are part of each CDR3. Each record gives: CDR3 protein, CDR3 DNA, clone size, J gene, V gene, D gene. The D gene is left open where the match is weak. Size is stated for part of the rows, as once, few or many counts, or as a class when the clone is expanded.

CASSPRLLAGVVDTQYF TGTGCCAGCAGCCCTCGCCTACTAGCGGGGGTTGTAGATACGCAGTATTTT . TRBJ2-3 TRBV7-2 TRBD2
CASSLSSSGRVEQFF TGCGCCAGCAGCTTGAGTTCTAGCGGGAGAGTCGAGCAGTTCTTC . TRBJ2-1 TRBV5-1 TRBD2
CASSTTRYDGYTF TGTGCCAGCAGCACGACACGTTATGATGGCTACACCTTC . TRBJ1-2 TRBV2 .
CASSFQYNEQFF TGTGCCAGCAGCTTCCAGTACAATGAGCAGTTCTTC once TRBJ2-1 TRBV7-8 .
CATWGGAYGYTF TGTGCCACCTGGGGGGGGGCCTATGGCTACACCTTC . TRBJ1-2 TRBV12-3/TRBV12-4 .
CASTTRGGNYGYTF TGTGCCAGTACCACCCGGGGGGGGAACTATGGCTACACCTTC . TRBJ1-2 TRBV19 .
CASSLGQGKNIQYF TGTGCCAGCAGCTTGGGGCAGGGTAAAAACATTCAGTACTTC . TRBJ2-4 TRBV5-6 .
CASSPEVYDEKLFF TGTGCCAGCTCACCAGAGGTTTACGATGAAAAACTGTTTTTT . TRBJ1-4 TRBV18 .
CAIREQGESEAFF TGTGCCATCAGGGAACAGGGGGAGTCTGAAGCTTTCTTT . TRBJ1-1 TRBV10-3 TRBD1
CASSYTAGTGILRSYTF TGTGCCAGCAGTTACACCGCAGGGACAGGGATTTTAAGGAGCTACACCTTC . TRBJ1-2 TRBV6-2/TRBV6-3 TRBD1
CASSPLTGIYGYTF TGTGCCAGCAGCCCTCTGACAGGGATCTATGGCTACACCTTC . TRBJ1-2 TRBV5-6 TRBD1
CASSKSSRANEKLFF TGTGCCAGCAGTAAATCGTCGAGGGCAAACGAAAAACTGTTTTTT . TRBJ1-4 TRBV6-5 .
CASSQLGGDNQPQHF TGTGCCAGCTCTCAATTGGGGGGGGACAATCAGCCCCAGCATTTT . TRBJ1-5 TRBV18 .
CASSFHTDTQYF TGTGCCAGCAGCTTCCATACAGATACGCAGTATTTT . TRBJ2-3 TRBV7-2 .
CASKAGLRETQYF TGTGCCAGCAAGGCGGGGTTGAGGGAGACCCAGTACTTC . TRBJ2-5 TRBV28 .
CAWARESWGNQPQHF TGTGCCTGGGCCCGGGAGAGTTGGGGCAATCAGCCCCAGCATTTT . TRBJ1-5 TRBV30 .
CAWSGGNYGYTF TGTGCCTGGAGCGGCGGGAACTATGGCTACACCTTC . TRBJ1-2 TRBV30 .
CASGLPTGGAYEQYF TGTGCTAGTGGTTTGCCCACGGGGGGGGCCTACGAGCAGTACTTC . TRBJ2-7 TRBV12-5 TRBD2
CASSKGTGIYGYTF TGTGCCAGCAGTAAGGGGACAGGGATTTATGGCTACACCTTC . TRBJ1-2 TRBV28 TRBD1
CASSLPGQLTYEQYF TGTGCCAGCAGTTTACCTGGACAACTCACCTACGAGCAGTACTTC . TRBJ2-7 TRBV28 .
CASSLASGTYNEQFF TGCGCCAGCAGCTTGGCTAGCGGGACGTACAATGAGCAGTTCTTC . TRBJ2-1 TRBV5-1 TRBD2
CASSLVGRGTGELFF TGTGCCAGCAGCTTGGTAGGCCGAGGCACCGGGGAGCTGTTTTTT once TRBJ2-2 TRBV5-6 .
CASSWGGDTEAFF TGTGCCAGCAGCTGGGGGGGCGACACTGAAGCTTTCTTT . TRBJ1-1 TRBV7-2 .
CASSPQNPGTGMDYGYTF TGTGCCAGCTCACCACAAAACCCCGGGACAGGGATGGACTATGGCTACACCTTC . TRBJ1-2 TRBV18 TRBD1
CAQLIRQGASEAFF TGTGCCCAACTTATAAGACAGGGGGCGAGTGAAGCTTTCTTT . TRBJ1-1 TRBV30 TRBD1
CAWSVSGTVNTEAFF TGTGCCTGGAGTGTATCAGGGACAGTGAACACTGAAGCTTTCTTT . TRBJ1-1 TRBV30 TRBD1
CASSPLSVDRNTEAFF TGTGCCAGCTCACCGCTCTCCGTCGACAGGAACACTGAAGCTTTCTTT . TRBJ1-1 TRBV18 .
CASRFTGGYGYTF TGTGCCAGTAGGTTTACAGGGGGCTATGGCTACACCTTC . TRBJ1-2 TRBV19 TRBD1